These 29 T cell receptor beta chains originate from one sample sequenced in a study of OX40 agonist ivuxolimab in advanced cancers. This table comes from immunoSEQ multiplex PCR, and its TCRdb copy is limited to in-frame clones, with some not included. This table holds tens of thousands of clones, about 90% found once. Here the sequenced sample was CD4+ or CD8+ T cells sorted from blood, taken in a trial of the OX40 agonist ivuxolimab. Every receptor here comes from an adult with an advanced solid tumor such as melanoma, head and neck, liver or kidney cancer.

The V and J genes are TRBV5-1 and TRBJ2-3, with 11 bases lining up with TRBD2. V lost 0 bases and J lost 6; bases outside the gene matches: 6. There are 16 residues in the CDR3. Germline CDR1 is SGHRS and CDR2 is YFSETQ. In nucleotides, the CDR3 is TGCGCCAGCAGCTTGGTTAGCGGGGGGGCCATGGATACGCAGTATTTT. Translated, it gives CASSLVSGGAMDTQYF. Supplemented by reference TRBV5-1 and TRBJ2-3, the full variable domain reads KAGVTQTPRYLIKTRGQQVTLSCSPISGHRSVSWYQQTPGQGLQFLFEYFSETQRNKGNFPGRFSGRQFSNSRSEMNVSTLELGDSALYLCASSLVSGGAMDTQYFGPGTRLTVL.

The chain recombines TRBV11-2 with TRBJ1-2, with 12 bases matching TRBD1. CDR3 length equals 15 residues. Germline CDR1 and CDR2: SGHAT and FQNNGV. V lost 5 bases to trimming and J lost 7 bases; unmatched junction nucleotides: 8. The CDR3 region has the DNA TGTGCCAGCAGCCACCGGGACAGGGGGCGAGGTGGCTACACCTTC. Translated: CASSHRDRGRGGYTF. Full variable domain (missing parts from reference TRBV11-2 and TRBJ1-2): EAGVAQSPRYKIIEKRQSVAFWCNPISGHATLYWYQQILGQGPKLLIQFQNNGVVDDSQLPKDRFSAERLKGVDSTLKIQPAKLEDSAVYLCASSHRDRGRGGYTFGSGTRLTVV.

This rearrangement joins TRBV28 to TRBJ2-7; 9 bases line up with TRBD2. V shed 2 bases, J shed 6 bases, and the junction held 8 bases outside the gene matches. The CDR3 totals 15 residues. Per the germline V gene, CDR1 is MDHEN and CDR2 is SYDVKM. CDR3 in DNA: TGTGCCAGCAGTTTAAGGCGGCGGGAGGGCCGCGAGCAGTACTTC. Translated, it gives CASSLRRREGREQYF.

This clone was seen a single time. The chain has TRBV29-1 and TRBJ1-1; 7 positions match TRBD1. This CDR3 is built from 13 residues. Per the germline V gene, CDR1 is SQVTM and CDR2 is ANQGSEA. The J segment lost 2 bases and the V segment lost 4 bases, leaving 4 bases of the junction unmatched. CDR3 amino acids: CSVGWDSNTEAFF. CDR3 DNA: TGCAGCGTTGGTTGGGACAGTAACACTGAAGCTTTCTTT.

This chain connects TRBV19 to TRBJ1-5; TRBD1 might be the D (6 bases). Trimming stripped 3 bases from V and 0 bases from J, with 15 bases between. The CDR3 has 17 amino acids. The germline V gene has CDR1 LNHDA and CDR2 SQIVND (reference sequence). This chain's CDR3 is CASSIRRTASSNQPQHF. CDR3 sequence (DNA): TGTGCCAGTAGTATCCGTCGGACAGCTTCTAGCAATCAGCCCCAGCATTTT.

The chain couples TRBV5-4 to TRBJ2-7, with D possibly being TRBD2 (6 bases). Trimming left V 3 bases short and J 2 bases short, with 15 bases between. The CDR3 extends over 15 amino acids. Germline V gene sequence: CDR1 SGHNT, CDR2 YYREEE (reference sequence). The CDR3 DNA follows: TGTGCCAGCAGCTCCCGGGGGACGGTTACCTACGAGCAGTACTTC. As protein: CASSSRGTVTYEQYF.

The rearrangement links TRBV18 to TRBJ2-7, with 11 nucleotides matching TRBD2. Germline-derived CDR1 and CDR2 are KGHSH and LQKENI. V lost 6 bases, J lost 1 base, and 5 bases stayed unmatched. CDR3 size: 15 residues. DNA for the CDR3: TGTGCCAGCTCCGTCGGGACTAGCGGTTCCTACGAGCAGTACTTC. Protein: CASSVGTSGSYEQYF.

The chain employs TRBV19 and TRBJ1-5; the match to TRBD1 covers 8 bases. The CDR3 length is 18 residues. The V and J ends lost 7 bases and 0 bases, in that order; junction bases with no gene match: 14. Germline V CDR1 and CDR2: LNHDA, SQIVND (reference sequence). The CDR3 sequence is CASMNRFGTGNSNQPQHF. The CDR3 bases are TGTGCCAGTATGAACCGGTTCGGGACAGGTAATAGCAATCAGCCCCAGCATTTT.

The chain uses TRBV7-9 and TRBJ1-1; D is undetermined. Per the germline V gene, CDR1 is SEHNR and CDR2 is FQNEAQ (reference sequence). Trimming shortened V by 8 bases and J by 2 bases, and 6 bases separated the two germline ends. There are 11 residues in the CDR3. The CDR3 region is CASVRNTEAFF. CDR3 in DNA: TGTGCCAGCGTACGAAACACTGAAGCTTTCTTT.

The genes are TRBV11-2 and TRBJ2-5; no clear D gene. Looked up from germline, CDR1 is SGHAT and CDR2 is FQNNGV. V was trimmed by 5 bases and J by 2 bases, leaving 12 bases between them. CDR3 length equals 14 residues. The chain's CDR3 is CASSPSAPQETQYF. The CDR3 coding sequence is TGTGCCAGCAGCCCGTCAGCCCCTCAAGAGACCCAGTACTTC.

The chain employs TRBV27 and TRBJ1-6, with 8 bases identical to TRBD1. CDR3 length equals 14 residues. Trimming cost V 5 bases and J 10 bases; bases outside gene matches: 7. Germline V gives CDR1 MNHEY, CDR2 SMNVEV (reference sequence). The CDR3 DNA follows: TGTGCCAGCAGTCCGGGACAGGCGGGATCACCCCTCCACTTT. It specifies CASSPGQAGSPLHF.

V and J are TRBV27 and TRBJ1-6; D remains ambiguous. Germline-derived CDR1 and CDR2 are MNHEY and SMNVEV (reference sequence). V was pared by 7 bases and J by 8 bases, with 12 bases between. CDR3 length equals 13 residues. The CDR3 bases are TGTGCCAGCAAGGGTAGCTCGGATTCACCCCTCCACTTT. It specifies CASKGSSDSPLHF.

This clone was detected only once. As DNA, the CDR3 is TGTGCCTGGAGGCAAGCGGGGGCCGGTGGTGAGCAGTTCTTC. Amino acid sequence: CAWRQAGAGGEQFF. V is TRBV30 and J is TRBJ2-1, with 8 bases lining up with TRBD2. With 3 bases clipped from V and 9 bases from J, the junction kept 10 bases outside the gene matches. Germline CDR1 GTSNPN, CDR2 SVGIG (reference sequence). CDR3 length: 14 residues.

This chain connects TRBV19 to TRBJ1-4; 11 bases align to TRBD1. CDR3 length: 15 residues. The V segment lost 5 bases and the J segment 7 bases; nucleotides outside the gene matches: 6. Germline V gives CDR1 LNHDA, CDR2 SQIVND (reference sequence). The CDR3 DNA is TGTGCCAGTAGTGCAGGGACAGGGGGTTTTGAAAAACTGTTTTTT. Translation gives CASSAGTGGFEKLFF.

This clone was observed a few times. The CDR3 spells CASRDLSGGAYNEQFF. The CDR3 bases are TGTGCCAGTAGGGACCTGAGCGGGGGGGCATACAATGAGCAGTTCTTC. The rearrangement uses TRBV19 and TRBJ2-1, with 10 bases aligning to TRBD2. From germline, CDR1 is LNHDA and CDR2 SQIVND (reference sequence). V was pared by 6 bases and J by 4 bases, with 9 bases of the junction left unmatched. The length of the CDR3 is 16 residues.

The rearrangement uses TRBV6-5 and TRBJ1-1, with 7 nucleotides matching TRBD1. The CDR3 runs to 14 residues. The J segment lost 3 bases and the V segment lost 6 bases, leaving 7 bases of the junction unmatched. The germline gives CDR1 MNHEY, CDR2 SVGAGI. CDR3: CASRRDRGHTEAFF. The CDR3 nucleotides are TGTGCCAGCAGAAGGGATAGGGGGCACACTGAAGCTTTCTTT.

The V call is TRBV7-3, the J call TRBJ2-4, with TRBD1 matching 11 bases. The CDR3 consists of 13 residues. Germline CDR1 SGHTA, CDR2 FQGTGA. V trimming: 3 bases; J trimming: 8 bases; junction bases outside the gene matches: 0. CDR3 protein: CASSLGQGDIQYF. CDR3 DNA sequence: TGTGCCAGCAGCTTGGGACAGGGGGACATTCAGTACTTC.

The sample holds a few counts of this clone. V gene TRBV11-2 combines with J gene TRBJ1-5, with unresolved D. V was trimmed by 1 base and J by 2 bases, leaving 6 bases between them. There are 14 residues in the CDR3. Germline V lookup: CDR1 SGHAT, CDR2 FQNNGV. CDR3 sequence (DNA): TGTGCCAGCAGCTTAGGCGGGGGCAATCAGCCCCAGCATTTT. It yields the protein CASSLGGGNQPQHF.

The chain uses TRBV7-9 and TRBJ2-2; 7 bases agree with TRBD2. Trimming removed 6 bases from V and 2 bases from J; junction bases left unmatched: 9. Germline V gene lookup returns CDR1 SEHNR and CDR2 FQNEAQ (reference sequence). This CDR3 has 16 amino acids. CDR3 in DNA: TGTGCCAGCAGGTGGACTAGGAGGGGCAACACCGGGGAGCTGTTTTTT. Its protein is CASRWTRRGNTGELFF. Variable domain in full (rest from reference TRBV7-9 and TRBJ2-2): DTGVSQNPRHKITKRGQNVTFRCDPISEHNRLYWYRQTLGQGPEFLTYFQNEAQLEKSRLLSDRFSAERPKGSFSTLEIQRTEQGDSAMYLCASRWTRRGNTGELFFGEGSRLTVL.

This chain joins TRBV6-1 and TRBJ2-7, with D uncertain. The CDR3 loop spans 11 amino acids. V was clipped by 2 bases and J by 4 bases, with 3 bases between them. The germline V gene encodes CDR1 MNHNS and CDR2 SASEGT. Written as DNA, the CDR3 is TGTGCCAGCAGTGAATGGTACGAGCAGTACTTC. It translates to CASSEWYEQYF.

V is TRBV5-4 and J is TRBJ1-1, with D unresolved. CDR1 and CDR2 from the germline V gene are SGHNT and YYREEE (reference sequence). The germline V and J ends were trimmed by 5 bases and 2 bases, with 4 bases remaining between them. CDR3 length: 11 residues. CDR3 region: CASSTNTEAFF. The CDR3 DNA reads TGTGCCAGCAGTACCAACACTGAAGCTTTCTTT.

This clone was detected only a few times. This chain's CDR3 is CASSIEAQRLHF. The DNA for the CDR3 is TGTGCCAGTAGTATAGAGGCTCAAAGGCTCCACTTT. The rearrangement uses TRBV19 and TRBJ1-6; D uncertain. Trimming took 0 bases from V and 16 from J, leaving 10 bases between them. Per germline, CDR1 LNHDA and CDR2 SQIVND (reference sequence). This CDR3 has 12 residues.

V is TRBV7-2 and J is TRBJ2-7; 12 bases fit TRBD1. Per germline, CDR1 SGHTA and CDR2 FQGNSA. There are 15 residues in the CDR3. The junction had 4 bases not matched to a gene; V was cut back by 1 base and J by 6 bases. In DNA form, the CDR3 reads TGTGCCAGCAGCTTAGTGGGACAGGGGGCTCTCGAGCAGTACTTC. Its translation is CASSLVGQGALEQYF.

The V and J genes are TRBV29-1 and TRBJ1-1; D is possibly TRBD1 (5 bases). The CDR3 is made up of 12 amino acids. The ends were cut back, 6 bases at V and 7 bases at J, with 15 bases in the middle. Germline CDR1 is SQVTM and CDR2 is ANQGSEA. As DNA, the CDR3 is TGCAGCGTAGTTCCCTCCCAGGGTGAAGCTTTCTTT. It is translated as CSVVPSQGEAFF.

V gene TRBV5-1 combines with J gene TRBJ1-4; a possible D gene is TRBD1 (6 bases). With 0 bases removed from V and 7 bases from J, the gap between germline ends came to 19 bases. The CDR3 has 17 amino acids. From germline, CDR1 is SGHRS and CDR2 YFSETQ. The chain's CDR3 is CASSLGTEGLWGEKLFF. The CDR3 region has the DNA TGCGCCAGCAGCTTGGGGACAGAAGGGCTGTGGGGTGAAAAACTGTTTTTT. The full variable domain, rest sourced from reference TRBV5-1 and TRBJ1-4, is KAGVTQTPRYLIKTRGQQVTLSCSPISGHRSVSWYQQTPGQGLQFLFEYFSETQRNKGNFPGRFSGRQFSNSRSEMNVSTLELGDSALYLCASSLGTEGLWGEKLFFGSGTQLSVL.

The chain carries TRBV11-2 and TRBJ2-7, with TRBD2 as a possible D gene (5 bases). CDR3 length: 15 amino acids. V was trimmed by 3 bases and J by 4 bases, leaving 16 bases between them. Per germline, CDR1 SGHAT and CDR2 FQNNGV. The CDR3 bases are TGTGCCAGCAGCTTCCAGACGGGATTCCAGTACGAGCAGTACTTC. Translation gives CASSFQTGFQYEQYF.

The CDR3 sequence: CASSVGGSTDTQYF. CDR3 sequence (DNA): TGTGCCAGCAGCGTAGGGGGTAGCACAGATACGCAGTATTTT. The chain has TRBV9 and TRBJ2-3; no clear D. The V end lost 0 bases, the J end lost 0 bases, and 5 bases lay between the germline ends. CDR1 and CDR2 from the germline V gene are SGDLS and YYNGEE. This CDR3 spans 14 amino acids.

The chain employs TRBV6-5 and TRBJ1-1, with TRBD1 as a possible D gene (5 bases). Trimming shortened V by 0 bases and J by 4 bases, and 12 bases separated the two germline ends. CDR3 length: 15 amino acids. The germline V gene encodes CDR1 MNHEY and CDR2 SVGAGI. CDR3 coding DNA: TGTGCCAGCAGTTACTCGACCCAGGGAACCACTGAAGCTTTCTTT. It yields the protein CASSYSTQGTTEAFF.

This clone was seen only a few times. The chain employs TRBV18 and TRBJ2-7, with D possibly TRBD1 on 6 matching bases. V lost 2 bases to trimming and J lost 0 bases, with 14 bases between them. The V gene's germline CDR1 is KGHSH and CDR2 LQKENI. CDR3 length: 16 residues. The CDR3 spells CASSPGQSLSSYEQYF. The CDR3 DNA reads TGTGCCAGCTCACCAGGACAGTCCCTATCCTCCTACGAGCAGTACTTC.